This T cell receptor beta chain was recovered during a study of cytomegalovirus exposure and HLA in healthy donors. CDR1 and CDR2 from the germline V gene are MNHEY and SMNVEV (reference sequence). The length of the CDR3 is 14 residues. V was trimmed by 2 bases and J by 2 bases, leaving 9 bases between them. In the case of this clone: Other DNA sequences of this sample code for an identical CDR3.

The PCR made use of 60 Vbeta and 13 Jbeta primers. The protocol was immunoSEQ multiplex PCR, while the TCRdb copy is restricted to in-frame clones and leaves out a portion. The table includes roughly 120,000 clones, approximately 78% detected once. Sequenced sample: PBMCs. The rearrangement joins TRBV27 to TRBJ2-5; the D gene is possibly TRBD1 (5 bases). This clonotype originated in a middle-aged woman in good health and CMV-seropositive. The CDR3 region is CASSLKTAQETQYF. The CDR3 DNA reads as TGTGCCAGCAGTTTAAAGACAGCTCAAGAGACCCAGTACTTC.